The present T cell receptor beta chain was sequenced within a study of blood T cell repertoires in COVID-19. About the study: The study drew acute and convalescent COVID-19 samples from the United States, Italy and Spain. PBMCs, B-cell-depleted T cells, or T cells were the source of the cDNA or gDNA that made up the material.

This CDR3 spans 15 amino acids. In germline, CDR1 is SGHDN, CDR2 FVKESK. Trimming removed 3 bases at V and 2 bases at J, with 12 bases between. As processed by the authors: Amplification from reference gene primers served as the basis for estimated nucleated cell counts. Assay: immunoSEQ multiplex PCR; the TCRdb copy retains only in-frame clones and omits some. The V and J calls and clone size were taken over from that table, and D and trimming were inferred from the DNA. The data show tens of thousands of clones, around 88% seen once. The sample taken for sequencing was peripheral blood. This TCR came from a human donor in a cohort sampled during active COVID-19. The chain combines TRBV14 with TRBJ2-3; a possible D gene is TRBD2 (6 bases). The CDR3 loop is CASSHRRGITDTQYF. In DNA, the CDR3 is TGTGCCAGCAGCCACCGACGGGGGATCACAGATACGCAGTATTTT.